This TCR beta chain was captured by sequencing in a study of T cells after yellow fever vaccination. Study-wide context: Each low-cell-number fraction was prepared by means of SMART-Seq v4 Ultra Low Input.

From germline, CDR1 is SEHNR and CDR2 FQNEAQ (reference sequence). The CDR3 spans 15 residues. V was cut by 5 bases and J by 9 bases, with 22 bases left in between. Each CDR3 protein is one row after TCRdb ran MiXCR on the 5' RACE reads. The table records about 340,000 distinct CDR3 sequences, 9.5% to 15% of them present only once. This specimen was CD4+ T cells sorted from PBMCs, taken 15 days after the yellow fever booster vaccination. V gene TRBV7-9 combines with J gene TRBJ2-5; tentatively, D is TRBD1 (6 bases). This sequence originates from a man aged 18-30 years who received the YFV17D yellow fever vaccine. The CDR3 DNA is TGTGCCAGCAGCCGGGACATAGCCTCCCAGTCGGCCCAGTACTTC. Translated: CASSRDIASQSAQYF.